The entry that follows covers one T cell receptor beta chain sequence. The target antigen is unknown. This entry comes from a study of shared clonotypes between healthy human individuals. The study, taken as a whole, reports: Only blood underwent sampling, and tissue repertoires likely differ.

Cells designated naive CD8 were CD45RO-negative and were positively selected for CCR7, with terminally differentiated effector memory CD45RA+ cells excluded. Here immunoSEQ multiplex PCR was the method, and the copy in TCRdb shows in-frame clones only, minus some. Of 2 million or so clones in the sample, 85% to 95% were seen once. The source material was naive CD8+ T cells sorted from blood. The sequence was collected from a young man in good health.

CDR3 DNA: TGTGCCAGCAGCTCGGGGAGGGGACTAGGGACTGAAGCTTTCTTT. This codes for CASSSGRGLGTEAFF. The chain combines TRBV13 with TRBJ1-1; D perhaps matches TRBD1 (5 bases). V lost 4 bases, J lost 5 bases, and 17 bases lay in between. The CDR3 has 15 amino acids. Germline V lookup: CDR1 PRHDT, CDR2 FYEKMQ (reference sequence).